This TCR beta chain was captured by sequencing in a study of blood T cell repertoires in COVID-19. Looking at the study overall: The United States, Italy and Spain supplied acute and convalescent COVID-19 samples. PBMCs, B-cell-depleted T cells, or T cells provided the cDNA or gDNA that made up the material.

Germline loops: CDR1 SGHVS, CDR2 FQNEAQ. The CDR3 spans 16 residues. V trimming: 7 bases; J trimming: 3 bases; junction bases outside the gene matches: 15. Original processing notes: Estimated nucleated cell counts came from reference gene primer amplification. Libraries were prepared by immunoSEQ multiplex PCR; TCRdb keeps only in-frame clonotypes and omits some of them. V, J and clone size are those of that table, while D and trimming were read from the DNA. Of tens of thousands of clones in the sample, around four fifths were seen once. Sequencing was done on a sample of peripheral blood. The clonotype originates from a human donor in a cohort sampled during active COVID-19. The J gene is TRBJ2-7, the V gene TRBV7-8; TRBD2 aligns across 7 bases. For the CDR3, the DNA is TGTGCCAGCACCAAAAGGGGTCAGCGGGATAGCTACGAGCAGTACTTC. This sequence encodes CASTKRGQRDSYEQYF. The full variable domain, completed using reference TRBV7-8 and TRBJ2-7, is GAGVSQSPRYKVAKRGQDVALRCDPISGHVSLFWYQQALGQGPEFLTYFQNEAQLDKSGLPSDRFFAERPEGSVSTLKIQRTQQEDSAVYLCASTKRGQRDSYEQYFGPGTRLTVT.